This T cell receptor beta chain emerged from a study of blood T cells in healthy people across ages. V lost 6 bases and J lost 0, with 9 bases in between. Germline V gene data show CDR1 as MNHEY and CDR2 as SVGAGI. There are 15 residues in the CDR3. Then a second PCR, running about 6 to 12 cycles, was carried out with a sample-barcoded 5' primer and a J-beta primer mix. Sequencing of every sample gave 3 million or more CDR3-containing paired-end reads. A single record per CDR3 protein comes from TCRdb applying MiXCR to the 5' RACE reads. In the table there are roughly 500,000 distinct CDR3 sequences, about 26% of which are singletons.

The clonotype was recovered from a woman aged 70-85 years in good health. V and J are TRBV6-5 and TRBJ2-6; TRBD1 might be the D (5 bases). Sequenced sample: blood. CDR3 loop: CASRRQFSGANVLTF. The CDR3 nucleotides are TGTGCCAGCAGGAGACAGTTCTCTGGGGCCAACGTCCTGACTTTC.